Detailed here is one T cell receptor beta chain. This record comes from a study of PD-L1 blockade in urothelial cancer. About the study: At 6 weeks and at 3 weeks (second dose) after treatment start, blood was analyzed. T cells numbered a median of approximately 150,000 in the blood samples.

Time point noted: pretreatment peripheral blood. Spiking each PCR with synthetic TCR analog templates was performed. Here immunoSEQ multiplex PCR was the method, and the copy in TCRdb shows in-frame clones only, minus some. The table records 40,000 or so clones, 82% of them present only once. V lost 0 bases to trimming and J lost 6 bases; unmatched junction nucleotides: 3. The CDR3 sequence is 13 residues long. Germline loops: CDR1 SGHRS, CDR2 YFSETQ. The clonotype was recovered from a man between 60 and 70 years old with urothelial cancer. The sample in question was PBMCs, obtained around atezolizumab (anti-PD-L1) treatment. The V and J genes are TRBV5-1 and TRBJ2-7, with TRBD1 identical over 7 bases. The CDR3 DNA reads as TGCGCCAGCAGCTTGGAGGGGGCCGCCGAGCAGTACTTC. Protein sequence: CASSLEGAAEQYF.